The next 24 T cell receptor beta chains were all read from a single sample in a study of beta chain features in type 1 diabetes. Their cognate antigens are unknown. Study findings and constraints: Moderate but significant shortening of TCRB CDR3s was recorded in all four CD4+ subsets from Type 1 diabetes patients.

Expressed TCRB transcripts were sequenced because the isolated RNA had all been reverse transcribed beforehand. TCRdb's copy holds only in-frame clones and misses some; the assay was immunoSEQ multiplex PCR. The data contain 45,000 to 60,000 clones, approximately 40% of them singletons. Material for sequencing was stem cell memory CD4+ T cells from blood. The receptor set was obtained from a young man with type 1 diabetes.

V gene TRBV28 combines with J gene TRBJ1-2; D gene unclear. CDR1 and CDR2 (germline): MDHEN, SYDVKM. V was clipped by 4 bases and J by 7 bases, with 16 bases between them. The CDR3 consists of 14 residues. The CDR3 DNA reads TGTGCCAGCAGTTCCCCCTCCTTATATAGTGGCTACACCTTC. It is translated as CASSSPSLYSGYTF.

DNA for the CDR3: TGTGCCATCAGTGTACGGGGGGAGCTGTTTTTT. Translated: CAISVRGELFF. The rearrangement uses TRBV10-3 and TRBJ2-2, with unresolved D. Germline V gene lookup returns CDR1 ENHRY and CDR2 SYGVKD. This CDR3 contains 11 residues. V was cut by 4 bases and J by 8 bases, with 5 bases left in between.

The V and J genes are TRBV4-3 and TRBJ2-2; 16 nucleotides agree with TRBD2. The CDR3 has 18 residues. The germline V gene encodes CDR1 LGHNA and CDR2 YSLEER. V lost 4 bases and J lost 6; bases outside the gene matches: 8. The CDR3 nucleotides read TGCGCCAGCAGCCCAAAGGGACTAGCGGGAGGGCTATCCGGGGAGCTGTTTTTT. Residues: CASSPKGLAGGLSGELFF.

The V gene is TRBV6-6, the J gene TRBJ2-7; 9 bases are a match to TRBD1. Trimming removed 4 bases from V and 3 bases from J; junction bases left unmatched: 7. Per germline, CDR1 MNHNY and CDR2 SVGAGI (reference sequence). CDR3 length: 15 residues. The CDR3 protein is CASSSPGQGIYEQYF. CDR3 coding DNA: TGTGCCAGCAGTTCTCCGGGACAGGGTATCTACGAGCAGTACTTC.

The genes are TRBV9 and TRBJ2-1; 8 bases fit TRBD2. In germline, CDR1 is SGDLS, CDR2 YYNGEE. Germline trimming cut 6 bases from V and 4 bases from J; bases unmatched to any gene: 6. The CDR3 is made up of 14 amino acids. CDR3 sequence (DNA): TGTGCCAGCAATGCGGGAGGCCAATACAATGAGCAGTTCTTC. It encodes CASNAGGQYNEQFF.

V and J are TRBV5-4 and TRBJ1-2, with D possibly being TRBD1 (6 bases). This CDR3 is 13 amino acids long. The V and J ends lost 4 bases and 4 bases respectively, with 11 bases between them. Germline CDR1 SGHNT, CDR2 YYREEE (reference sequence). CDR3 sequence reads: CASSARGPYGYTF. The CDR3 DNA follows: TGTGCCAGCAGCGCCAGGGGACCCTATGGCTACACCTTC.

The J gene is TRBJ2-7, the V gene TRBV5-1; 8 bases line up with TRBD2. After removal of 2 bases from V and 3 bases from J, the junction contained 1 base not matched to a gene. CDR1 is SGHRS and CDR2 is YFSETQ in the germline V gene. The CDR3 totals 13 residues. In nucleotides, the CDR3 is TGCGCCAGCAGCTTTACTAGCGGCTACGAGCAGTACTTC. Amino acids: CASSFTSGYEQYF.

The chain recombines TRBV18 with TRBJ2-1; D possibly corresponds to TRBD2 (5 bases). Germline lookup yields CDR1 KGHSH and CDR2 LQKENI. The CDR3 totals 14 residues. V lost 3 bases, J lost 5 bases, and 11 bases lay in between. CDR3 region: CASSPGLADNEQFF. The CDR3 nucleotides read TGTGCCAGCTCACCGGGTCTAGCCGACAATGAGCAGTTCTTC.

Written as DNA, the CDR3 is TGTGCCATCAGTGTGGGAGGGAAGCAGCCCCAGCATTTT. It is translated as CAISVGGKQPQHF. The chain joins TRBV10-3 to TRBJ1-5; the D is unclear. CDR3 length equals 13 residues. Trimming took off 4 bases at V and 7 bases at J, with 11 bases between the two ends. CDR1 and CDR2 (germline): ENHRY, SYGVKD.

CDR3 coding DNA: TGTGCCAGCTCCCTTCTCTCCTCGTACAATGAGCAGTTCTTC. It specifies CASSLLSSYNEQFF. This chain links TRBV21-1 with TRBJ2-1; the listed D gene, TRBD2, was not tested against the DNA. TRBV21-1 is a pseudogene locus. The CDR3 loop spans 14 amino acids.

The rearrangement links TRBV2 to TRBJ1-5; D is possibly TRBD1 (5 bases). This CDR3 comprises 13 residues. V shed 3 bases and J shed 5 bases, with 8 bases lying between them. Germline V gene lookup returns CDR1 SNHLY and CDR2 FYNNEI. The CDR3 DNA sequence: TGTGCCAGCAGTGAGGGCAGGGATCAGCCCCAGCATTTT. Its protein product is CASSEGRDQPQHF.

This rearrangement joins TRBV4-2 to TRBJ1-1, with D perhaps TRBD1 (5 bases). The germline V gene has CDR1 LGHNA and CDR2 YNFKEQ. V lost 0 bases and J lost 10, with 24 bases in between. CDR3 length: 17 amino acids. The CDR3, as DNA: TGTGCCAGCAGCCAAGATACCTTAGCAGGGTTACTACGAGGAGCTTTCTTT. This translates into CASSQDTLAGLLRGAFF.

The CDR3 sequence is CASSQALFSSYEQYF. CDR3 sequence (DNA): TGCGCCAGCAGCCAAGCTCTTTTTAGCTCCTACGAGCAGTACTTC. This chain connects TRBV4-3 to TRBJ2-5; the D is unclear. Near its end, the DNA agrees better with TRBJ2-7, so the J call may be wrong. The CDR3 length is 15 residues. Germline CDR1 reads LGHNA; CDR2 reads YSLEER.

As concerns this clone: At one of its ends the junction is not consistent with the germline gene, which may arise from a read error. The chain recombines TRBV20-1 with TRBJ2-1, with 13 bases aligning to TRBD2. Germline V gene sequence: CDR1 DFQATT, CDR2 SNEGSKA (reference sequence). This CDR3 is 11 amino acids long. The chain's CDR3 is CSAYGTSGAIF. The DNA of the CDR3 is TGCAGTGCCTACGGGACTAGCGGGGCTATCTTC.

The V gene is TRBV2, the J gene TRBJ1-5; maybe TRBD1 (6 bases). The V end lost 6 bases, the J end lost 5 bases, and 14 bases lay between the germline ends. The CDR3 loop spans 14 amino acids. From germline, CDR1 is SNHLY and CDR2 FYNNEI. CDR3 sequence (DNA): TGTGCCAGCAGCGGACAGATCGACCATCAGCCCCAGCATTTT. Translated: CASSGQIDHQPQHF.

This clone was counted between two and nine times. The chain uses TRBV6-6 and TRBJ2-7; 10 bases agree with TRBD2. CDR1 and CDR2 from the germline V gene are MNHNY and SVGAGI (reference sequence). This CDR3 has 14 amino acids. The trim removed 7 bases at V and 4 bases at J, leaving 7 bases unmatched. The CDR3, as DNA: TGTGCCAGCACCCTAGCGGGAGTAATTTACGAGCAGTACTTC. This encodes CASTLAGVIYEQYF.

This chain connects TRBV4-1 to TRBJ2-1, with D possibly being TRBD2 (6 bases). With 5 bases removed from V and 9 bases from J, the gap between germline ends came to 23 bases. CDR1 MGHRA and CDR2 YSYEKL come from the germline V gene. The CDR3 runs to 16 residues. Here the CDR3 DNA reads TGCGCCAGCAGCTCTCCGGGGGAGACCCCCCTAAGTGAGCAGTTCTTC. Translating it yields CASSSPGETPLSEQFF.

This clone was counted between two and nine times. The chain recombines TRBV7-8 with TRBJ2-1; 9 positions match TRBD2. V dropped 2 bases and J dropped 4; count of bases not matched to a gene: 12. The CDR3 loop spans 18 amino acids. The germline V gene encodes CDR1 SGHVS and CDR2 FQNEAQ. For the CDR3, the DNA is TGTGCCAGCAGCTTAAAATCAGCGGGAGGTCTGTTATACAATGAGCAGTTCTTC. It is translated as CASSLKSAGGLLYNEQFF.

This clone showed up just a few times. V usage is TRBV7-2 and J usage is TRBJ2-1; TRBD2 might be the D (5 bases). CDR1 is SGHTA and CDR2 is FQGNSA in the germline V gene. V was clipped by 3 bases and J by 8 bases, with 17 bases between them. This CDR3 has 15 amino acids. CDR3: CASSFLDTRFDEQFF. CDR3 DNA sequence: TGTGCCAGCAGCTTTTTAGACACTAGATTCGATGAGCAGTTCTTC.

In nucleotides, the CDR3 is TGTGCCAGCAGCTCCGACAGGGGCACTGGAAACACCATATATTTT. Protein: CASSSDRGTGNTIYF. The genes are TRBV7-9 and TRBJ1-3; TRBD1 matches 8 bases. Germline-derived CDR1 and CDR2 are SEHNR and FQNEAQ (reference sequence). This CDR3 spans 15 amino acids. V shed 4 bases, J shed 2 bases, and the junction held 4 bases outside the gene matches.

This clone was observed a few times. The germline gene is not matched at one end of the junction; a read error may be the cause. This chain joins TRBV7-6 and TRBJ2-7; 10 nucleotides agree with TRBD1. The CDR3 contains 13 residues. CDR1 and CDR2 (germline): SGHVS, FNYEAQ. The CDR3 DNA reads TGTGCCAGCAGCTCTCGGGGACAGGGGAATAGGCACTTC. It specifies CASSSRGQGNRHF.

The V gene is TRBV18, the J gene TRBJ2-7; 7 bases match TRBD1. CDR1 and CDR2 from the germline V gene are KGHSH and LQKENI. This CDR3 is 15 amino acids long. The J segment lost 6 bases and the V segment lost 6 bases, leaving 14 bases of the junction unmatched. Here the CDR3 reads CASSLGQAYGSEQYF. The CDR3 DNA is TGTGCCAGCTCTCTCGGACAGGCCTACGGGTCCGAGCAGTACTTC.

The chain uses TRBV11-2 and TRBJ2-3, with 10 nucleotides matching TRBD2. This CDR3 comprises 15 residues. Trimming at V came to 6 bases and at J to 2 bases, leaving 5 bases not matched to a gene. Germline V CDR1 and CDR2: SGHAT, FQNNGV. Here the CDR3 reads CASRLLAGYTDTQYF. The CDR3 nucleotides are TGTGCCAGCAGGCTACTAGCGGGGTACACAGATACGCAGTATTTT. The full variable domain, its missing parts supplied by reference TRBV11-2 and TRBJ2-3, is EAGVAQSPRYKIIEKRQSVAFWCNPISGHATLYWYQQILGQGPKLLIQFQNNGVVDDSQLPKDRFSAERLKGVDSTLKIQPAKLEDSAVYLCASRLLAGYTDTQYFGPGTRLTVL.

The J gene is TRBJ2-2, the V gene TRBV15, with 10 bases that match TRBD1. This CDR3 contains 17 residues. V shed 5 bases, J shed 0 bases, and the junction held 6 bases outside the gene matches. Germline CDR1 is LNHNV and CDR2 is YYDKDF (reference sequence). The CDR3 is CATSGRQGAPNTGELFF. CDR3 in DNA: TGTGCCACCAGCGGGCGACAGGGGGCACCGAACACCGGGGAGCTGTTTTTT.